The rows below give T cell receptor beta chains drawn from one sample of a study of blood T cell repertoires in COVID-19. TCRdb's copy holds only in-frame clones and misses some; the assay was immunoSEQ multiplex PCR. Of about 72,000 clones listed, 70% to 85% are singletons. Sequencing input: peripheral blood. The origin of the receptors is a man aged 55 to 69 with acute or convalescent COVID-19. Each CDR3 is given with its conserved first and last residue. For some rows the clone size is stated as once, few or many, or as a class when expanded; others skip it.

v_gene: TRBV7-2
j_gene: TRBJ1-3
abundance: -
len: 15
CDR3aa: CASRPSGYAGNTIYF

v_gene: TRBV5-1
j_gene: TRBJ1-4
abundance: -
len: 16
CDR3aa: CASSLATGGYYEKLFF

v_gene: TRBV4-2
j_gene: TRBJ1-2
abundance: -
len: 14
CDR3aa: CASSQSGTGSGYTF

v_gene: TRBV5-5
j_gene: TRBJ1-5
abundance: -
len: 16
CDR3aa: CASSILGGDSNQPQHF

v_gene: TRBV4-2
j_gene: TRBJ1-2
abundance: -
len: 13
CDR3aa: CASSPLQAYGYTF

v_gene: TRBV7-2
j_gene: TRBJ2-5
abundance: once
len: 12
CDR3aa: CASSSFLETQYF

v_gene: TRBV19
j_gene: TRBJ1-5
abundance: -
len: 16
CDR3aa: CASRNSGTGGNQPQHF

v_gene: TRBV29-1
j_gene: TRBJ2-3
abundance: -
len: 13
CDR3aa: CSVDLGGATPQYF

v_gene: TRBV5-4
j_gene: TRBJ1-2
abundance: -
len: 16
CDR3aa: CASSFDYRGSGYGYTF

v_gene: TRBV30
j_gene: TRBJ2-3
abundance: once
len: 13
CDR3aa: CAWSGQSTDTQYF

v_gene: TRBV7-2
j_gene: TRBJ1-5
abundance: -
len: 15
CDR3aa: CASSLANRAEQPQHF

v_gene: TRBV29-1
j_gene: TRBJ2-6
abundance: -
len: 17
CDR3aa: CSVGTGTGGVGANVLTF

v_gene: TRBV6-2/TRBV6-3
j_gene: TRBJ2-1
abundance: -
len: 14
CDR3aa: CASSSGGGVDEQFF

v_gene: TRBV6-2/TRBV6-3
j_gene: TRBJ2-2
abundance: -
len: 14
CDR3aa: CASSPIGGAGELFF

v_gene: TRBV30
j_gene: TRBJ1-1
abundance: -
len: 13
CDR3aa: CAWSGTGGTEAFF

v_gene: TRBV24-1
j_gene: TRBJ2-5
abundance: -
len: 14
CDR3aa: CATSEPGHSETQYF

v_gene: TRBV3-1/TRBV3-2
j_gene: TRBJ2-1
abundance: -
len: 17
CDR3aa: CASSQDRVAGIYNEQFF

v_gene: TRBV7-2
j_gene: TRBJ2-3
abundance: -
len: 12
CDR3aa: CASSPNIDTQYF

v_gene: TRBV10-2
j_gene: TRBJ2-3
abundance: -
len: 13
CDR3aa: CASRDWATDTQYF

v_gene: TRBV5-5
j_gene: TRBJ1-6
abundance: -
len: 15
CDR3aa: CASSLAVQGFSPLHF

v_gene: TRBV30
j_gene: TRBJ1-5
abundance: few
len: 15
CDR3aa: CAWSLPDRDYQPQHF

v_gene: TRBV6-5
j_gene: TRBJ2-3
abundance: -
len: 13
CDR3aa: CASTGTSGDTQYF

v_gene: TRBV5-1
j_gene: TRBJ2-1
abundance: -
len: 14
CDR3aa: CASSISGGNNEQFF

v_gene: TRBV5-1
j_gene: TRBJ2-7
abundance: -
len: 14
CDR3aa: CASSFETSGVEQYF

v_gene: TRBV29-1
j_gene: TRBJ1-1
abundance: -
len: 15
CDR3aa: CSVPGQTIMNTEAFF

v_gene: TRBV6-1
j_gene: TRBJ2-3
abundance: -
len: 16
CDR3aa: CASSEIGGGRTDTQYF

v_gene: TRBV6-1
j_gene: TRBJ1-5
abundance: few
len: 14
CDR3aa: CASSENPGNQPQHF

v_gene: TRBV19
j_gene: TRBJ2-7
abundance: -
len: 12
CDR3aa: CASKDRAHEQYF

v_gene: TRBV24-1
j_gene: TRBJ2-2
abundance: -
len: 16
CDR3aa: CATSDAGTGSSGELFF

v_gene: TRBV7-2
j_gene: TRBJ1-4
abundance: -
len: 14
CDR3aa: CASSLEARGEKLFF

v_gene: TRBV9
j_gene: TRBJ2-7
abundance: few
len: 13
CDR3aa: CASSVDPPGEQYF

v_gene: TRBV27
j_gene: TRBJ2-3
abundance: few
len: 15
CDR3aa: CASSLLAGSTDTQYF

v_gene: TRBV5-4
j_gene: TRBJ1-3
abundance: -
len: 17
CDR3aa: CASSSVGGQSSGNTIYF

v_gene: TRBV21-1
j_gene: TRBJ1-5
abundance: -
len: 16
CDR3aa: CASSNRCRACDQPQHF

v_gene: TRBV28
j_gene: TRBJ1-1
abundance: once
len: 13
CDR3aa: CASRTATDTEAFF

v_gene: TRBV2
j_gene: TRBJ2-7
abundance: -
len: 16
CDR3aa: CASSYRLLDRGREQYF

v_gene: TRBV6-2/TRBV6-3
j_gene: TRBJ1-1
abundance: -
len: 13
CDR3aa: CASSFGGNTEAFF

v_gene: TRBV5-1
j_gene: TRBJ1-1
abundance: -
len: 14
CDR3aa: CASSFKDMNTEAFF

v_gene: TRBV10-2
j_gene: TRBJ2-1
abundance: -
len: 15
CDR3aa: CASSRSSGGYNEQFF

v_gene: TRBV7-9
j_gene: TRBJ1-5
abundance: -
len: 16
CDR3aa: CASSPGGGKSNQPQHF